These 19 T cell receptor beta chains were sequenced from one sample in a study of breast tumors, draining lymph nodes, adjacent tissues. TCRdb reprocessed the multiplex PCR reads with MiXCR, giving one entry per CDR3 protein. This sample has some 230,000 distinct CDR3 sequences, with around 35% found just once. The lymph nodes were axillary draining lymph nodes from breast cancer patients. Specimen: axillary lymph node tissue. Receptor source: a female donor with breast cancer. Some clones in this sample may be carry-over from other donors' samples.

In its sample, this clonotype was seen many times. The V call is TRBV5-1, the J call TRBJ2-7; D gene uncertain. The CDR3 extends over 15 amino acids. Deletions cut 4 bases from V and 1 base from J, with 15 bases between. Germline CDR1 and CDR2: SGHRS and YFSETQ. The CDR3 region is CASSPPGLQSYEQYF. The CDR3 bases are TGCGCCAGCAGCCCTCCCGGCCTACAGTCCTACGAGCAGTACTTC. Drawing the rest from reference TRBV5-1 and TRBJ2-7, the complete variable domain is KAGVTQTPRYLIKTRGQQVTLSCSPISGHRSVSWYQQTPGQGLQFLFEYFSETQRNKGNFPGRFSGRQFSNSRSEMNVSTLELGDSALYLCASSPPGLQSYEQYFGPGTRLTVT.

In this sample, this clonotype turned up many times. The chain carries TRBV30 and TRBJ2-7; 10 positions agree with TRBD2. There are 14 residues in the CDR3. Germline V lookup: CDR1 GTSNPN, CDR2 SVGIG (reference sequence). After removal of 4 bases from V and 3 bases from J, the junction contained 6 bases not matched to a gene. This CDR3 is CAWKRASGSYEQYF. The CDR3 coding sequence is TGTGCCTGGAAGAGGGCTAGCGGGAGCTACGAGCAGTACTTC.

Ten or more counts support this clonotype. This chain uses TRBV7-8 with TRBJ1-2; 8 bases match TRBD1. The CDR3 has 14 amino acids. From germline, CDR1 is SGHVS and CDR2 FQNEAQ. With 1 base clipped from V and 8 bases from J, the junction kept 6 bases outside the gene matches. The DNA of the CDR3 is TGTGCCAGCAGCTTAGGGACAGGGTCGGGGGGCTACACCTTC. This encodes CASSLGTGSGGYTF.

Comments on this clonotype: This sequence may be a read error, since a much larger clone differs from it by one base. In DNA form, the CDR3 reads TGCGCCAGCAGCCCGGGACAGGCTGGCTCTGGAAACACCATATATTTT. This codes for CASSPGQAGSGNTIYF. The chain is built from TRBV10-1 and TRBJ1-3; 8 bases are shared with TRBD1. Trimming removed 6 bases from V and 0 bases from J; junction bases left unmatched: 7. CDR3 length equals 16 residues. Germline loops: CDR1 WNHNN, CDR2 SYGVQD (reference sequence).

Ten or more counts support this clonotype. The V and J genes are TRBV6-5 and TRBJ1-4, with TRBD1 matching 9 bases. The CDR3 contains 15 residues. After removal of 2 bases from V and 9 bases from J, the junction contained 7 bases not matched to a gene. Germline values: CDR1 MNHEY, CDR2 SVGAGI. CDR3 sequence: CASSYAGTGLKKLFF. The CDR3 region has the DNA TGTGCCAGCAGTTACGCCGGGACAGGGCTTAAAAAACTGTTTTTT.

The chain recombines TRBV7-2 with TRBJ2-3; TRBD2 matches 8 bases. With 1 base clipped from V and 2 bases from J, the junction kept 5 bases outside the gene matches. From germline, CDR1 is SGHTA and CDR2 FQGNSA. This CDR3 region has 16 residues. CDR3 in DNA: TGTGCCAGCAGCTTAGTTGGCGGGGGGATCACAGATACGCAGTATTTT. It translates to CASSLVGGGITDTQYF. Based on the CDR3 plus reference TRBV7-2 and TRBJ2-3, the full variable domain is GAGVSQSPSNKVTEKGKDVELRCDPISGHTALYWYRQSLGQGLEFLIYFQGNSAPDKSGLPSDRFSAERTGGSVSTLTIQRTQQEDSAVYLCASSLVGGGITDTQYFGPGTRLTVL.

The DNA for the CDR3 is TGTGCCAGCAGTCAGGGACGGACCGGGCGCGAGCAGTACTTC. Amino acid sequence: CASSQGRTGREQYF. The chain uses TRBV6-5 and TRBJ2-7, with D perhaps matching TRBD1 or TRBD2 (5 bases each). Germline V gene sequence: CDR1 MNHEY, CDR2 SVGAGI. The CDR3 covers 14 residues. The V end was cut by 5 bases, the J end by 6 bases, with 17 bases between.

This clonotype was seen more than once but under ten times. The chain recombines TRBV6-6 with TRBJ2-2; TRBD1 matches at 11 bases. The CDR3 is 17 amino acids. The germline gives CDR1 MNHNY, CDR2 SVGAGI (reference sequence). V was clipped by 5 bases and J by 5 bases; unmatched bases: 10. CDR3 protein: CASSHTPGTGGTGELFF. CDR3 bases: TGTGCCAGCAGTCACACCCCCGGGACAGGGGGAACCGGGGAGCTGTTTTTT.

This clonotype was recorded a few times. This chain uses TRBV2 with TRBJ1-1, with 9 bases fitting TRBD1. The CDR3 is 16 amino acids. V was clipped by 6 bases and J by 0 bases; unmatched bases: 8. The germline gives CDR1 SNHLY, CDR2 FYNNEI. The CDR3 DNA is TGTGCCAGCAGGCGGGACAGGGCTATAGTGAACACTGAAGCTTTCTTT. Its protein product is CASRRDRAIVNTEAFF.

This clonotype has a count of ten or more. V is TRBV7-9 and J is TRBJ1-2; D is uncertain. Trimming shortened V by 5 bases and J by 0 bases, and 16 bases separated the two germline ends. Looked up from germline, CDR1 is SEHNR and CDR2 is FQNEAQ (reference sequence). The CDR3 totals 16 residues. In DNA, the CDR3 is TGTGCCAGCAGCCCGATGAGGGTAATGGCTAACTATGGCTACACCTTC. As protein: CASSPMRVMANYGYTF. Supplemented by reference TRBV7-9 and TRBJ1-2, the full variable domain reads DTGVSQNPRHKITKRGQNVTFRCDPISEHNRLYWYRQTLGQGPEFLTYFQNEAQLEKSRLLSDRFSAERPKGSFSTLEIQRTEQGDSAMYLCASSPMRVMANYGYTFGSGTRLTVV.

V gene TRBV11-2 combines with J gene TRBJ2-3; 14 nucleotides agree with TRBD2. Per germline, CDR1 SGHAT and CDR2 FQNNGV. V shed 5 bases and J 4 bases; nucleotides not matched to a gene: 5. The CDR3 has 16 residues. The CDR3 nucleotides read TGTGCCAGCAGCCCAACGGGACTAGCGGGAGCAGATACGCAGTATTTT. Amino acid sequence: CASSPTGLAGADTQYF.

V gene TRBV20-1 combines with J gene TRBJ2-7; tentative D call: TRBD2 (6 bases). The CDR3 covers 12 residues. V lost 5 bases to trimming and J lost 3 bases, with 11 bases between them. Per the germline V gene, CDR1 is DFQATT and CDR2 is SNEGSKA (reference sequence). CDR3 region: CSAPAGSYEQYF. CDR3 nucleotides: TGCAGTGCTCCCGCCGGGAGCTACGAGCAGTACTTC.

The chain has TRBV4-2 and TRBJ2-1; 7 bases are shared with TRBD2. This CDR3 comprises 14 residues. Per the germline V gene, CDR1 is LGHNA and CDR2 is YNFKEQ. V shed 0 bases and J 15 bases; nucleotides not matched to a gene: 11. The CDR3 sequence is CASSQDLAGGRMFF. The CDR3 nucleotides are TGTGCCAGCAGCCAAGATCTAGCCGGGGGGAGGATGTTCTTC.

This clonotype was seen repeatedly, ten times or more. This chain links TRBV18 with TRBJ1-2; maybe TRBD1 (6 bases). Trimming pared 3 bases from V and 2 bases from J, leaving 13 bases between. CDR1 is KGHSH and CDR2 is LQKENI in the germline V gene. The CDR3 runs 15 residues. The CDR3 here is CASSPKRTENYGYTF. CDR3 DNA sequence: TGTGCCAGCTCACCCAAGAGGACAGAAAACTATGGCTACACCTTC.

This clonotype showed up many times. The chain combines TRBV5-5 with TRBJ2-3; 7 bases are a match to TRBD1. CDR3 length equals 15 residues. From germline, CDR1 is SGHKS and CDR2 YYEKEE (reference sequence). Germline trimming cut 4 bases from V and 0 bases from J; bases unmatched to any gene: 5. CDR3 DNA sequence: TGTGCCAGCAGCCCTAGGACAGGTAGCACAGATACGCAGTATTTT. Protein: CASSPRTGSTDTQYF.

This clonotype was detected many times. In nucleotides, the CDR3 is TGTGCCAGCAATGCAGAGGGGAACGGGGCCAACGTCCTGACTTTC. As protein: CASNAEGNGANVLTF. The rearrangement joins TRBV9 to TRBJ2-6, with D perhaps being TRBD1 or TRBD2 (5 bases each). Germline assignment: CDR1 SGDLS and CDR2 YYNGEE. With 6 bases removed from V and 4 bases from J, the gap between germline ends came to 14 bases. This CDR3 spans 15 amino acids.

The sample holds many counts of this clonotype. The J gene is TRBJ1-2, the V gene TRBV5-5, with D perhaps TRBD1 (5 bases). Trimming shortened V by 0 bases and J by 6 bases, and 18 bases separated the two germline ends. Germline lookup yields CDR1 SGHKS and CDR2 YYEKEE (reference sequence). The CDR3 extends over 16 amino acids. The CDR3 bases are TGTGCCAGCAGCTTGGCAGGGAAGGCAGGGATTGATGGCTACACCTTC. Translation: CASSLAGKAGIDGYTF.

V and J are TRBV3-1 and TRBJ2-7; weak D call: TRBD2 (5 bases). Germline CDR1 reads LGHDT; CDR2 reads YNNKEL (reference sequence). This CDR3 is built from 16 residues. V was clipped by 0 bases and J by 1 base, with 13 bases between them. The CDR3 spells CASSQDRRGTSYEQYF. In DNA, the CDR3 is TGTGCCAGCAGCCAAGATCGTCGGGGTACTTCCTACGAGCAGTACTTC.

Turning to this clonotype: Sequence at one end of the junction differs from germline and may be a read error. The chain is built from TRBV4-1 and TRBJ1-3; 8 nucleotides match TRBD1. The CDR3 loop spans 17 amino acids. Germline V gene sequence: CDR1 MGHRA, CDR2 YSYEKL. CDR3 sequence: CASSLHRGEGDGNTIYF. CDR3 DNA: TGTGCCAGCAGCCTACACAGGGGGGAGGGTGATGGAAACACCATATATTTT.